One sample yielded the 28 T cell receptor beta chains listed below, sequenced in a study of human thymus T cells. This table comes from immunoSEQ multiplex PCR, and its TCRdb copy is limited to in-frame clones, with some not included. Of some 120,000 clones in the sample, around 94% were seen once. Corrective heart surgery yielded resections, and these provided the thymus tissue. The material sequenced was thymus tissue. The receptors derive from a boy under two years old with a congenital heart defect but otherwise immunologically healthy.

The rearrangement joins TRBV5-6 to TRBJ2-1; tentative D call: TRBD2 (6 bases). Looked up from germline, CDR1 is SGHDT and CDR2 is YYEEEE. V lost 2 bases and J 8 bases, leaving 20 bases between the germline ends. The CDR3 has 16 amino acids. The chain's CDR3 is CASSLRLGSSTDEQFF. In nucleotides, the CDR3 is TGTGCCAGCAGCTTAAGACTAGGTTCTTCAACAGATGAGCAGTTCTTC.

The V call is TRBV5-6, the J call TRBJ2-3; 10 bases fit TRBD1. CDR3 length equals 16 residues. V was clipped by 4 bases and J by 3 bases; unmatched bases: 8. CDR1 and CDR2 from the germline V gene are SGHDT and YYEEEE. CDR3 in DNA: TGTGCCAGCAGCCCGGCGACAGGGGGCGCAACAGATACGCAGTATTTT. This sequence encodes CASSPATGGATDTQYF.

The chain couples TRBV5-6 to TRBJ1-1; weak D call: TRBD1 (5 bases). The CDR3 runs to 19 residues. Germline V lookup: CDR1 SGHDT, CDR2 YYEEEE. V gave up 1 base and J gave up 2 bases, with 24 bases separating them. The CDR3 is CASSLPQRRGPRPNTEAFF. Written as DNA, the CDR3 is TGTGCCAGCAGCTTGCCCCAGAGGAGGGGTCCTAGGCCCAACACTGAAGCTTTCTTT.

The rearrangement joins TRBV6-7 to TRBJ2-2; 7 nucleotides align to TRBD2. TRBV6-7 is reported as an ORF; its role is uncertain. Trimming at V came to 3 bases and at J to 3 bases, leaving 7 bases not matched to a gene. The CDR3 spans 16 residues. CDR3: CASSYAGEVDTGELFF. The CDR3 bases are TGTGCCAGCAGTTATGCGGGGGAAGTCGACACCGGGGAGCTGTTTTTT.

This chain connects TRBV28 to TRBJ1-2, with 10 bases identical to TRBD1. Germline lookup yields CDR1 MDHEN and CDR2 SYDVKM. CDR3 size: 13 residues. The J segment lost 9 bases and the V segment lost 3 bases, leaving 4 bases of the junction unmatched. CDR3 sequence: CASSLTGGSRYTF. The CDR3 nucleotides are TGTGCCAGCAGTTTGACAGGGGGCAGTCGCTACACCTTC.

The chain recombines TRBV4-1 with TRBJ2-1; 9 bases are shared with TRBD2. Per the germline V gene, CDR1 is MGHRA and CDR2 is YSYEKL. V trimming: 0 bases; J trimming: 6 bases; junction bases outside the gene matches: 6. The CDR3 covers 16 residues. CDR3 coding DNA: TGCGCCAGCAGCCAAGATCGGCTAGCGGGGTTCAATGAGCAGTTCTTC. Its translation: CASSQDRLAGFNEQFF.

This clone appeared once. This chain uses TRBV5-1 with TRBJ1-1; D gene unclear. Germline CDR1 reads SGHRS; CDR2 reads YFSETQ. The CDR3 runs 14 residues. Trimming removed 0 bases from V and 1 base from J, with 7 bases in between. The CDR3 nucleotides read TGCGCCAGCAGCTTGGTCAGGTCGAACACTGAAGCTTTCTTT. Its translation is CASSLVRSNTEAFF. Full variable domain (outside the CDR3, taken from reference TRBV5-1 and TRBJ1-1): KAGVTQTPRYLIKTRGQQVTLSCSPISGHRSVSWYQQTPGQGLQFLFEYFSETQRNKGNFPGRFSGRQFSNSRSEMNVSTLELGDSALYLCASSLVRSNTEAFFGQGTRLTVV.

This rearrangement joins TRBV5-6 to TRBJ1-1; D gene ambiguous. The CDR3 has 14 residues. Trimming took off 1 base at V and 3 bases at J, with 10 bases between the two ends. CDR1 is SGHDT and CDR2 is YYEEEE in the germline V gene. CDR3 bases: TGTGCCAGCAGCTTGAGGAACGGATACACTGAAGCTTTCTTT. Translated, it gives CASSLRNGYTEAFF.

The V gene is TRBV5-6, the J gene TRBJ2-3, with D possibly matching TRBD2 (6 bases). V shed 5 bases and J shed 2 bases, with 21 bases lying between them. This CDR3 has 17 residues. Germline V gives CDR1 SGHDT, CDR2 YYEEEE. CDR3 sequence (DNA): TGTGCCAGCAGGCTGACCCTACTAGGAGGGCCCACAGATACGCAGTATTTT. This gives the protein CASRLTLLGGPTDTQYF.

The V gene is TRBV27, the J gene TRBJ2-3; 14 nucleotides align to TRBD2. The J segment lost 8 bases and the V segment lost 7 bases, leaving 11 bases of the junction unmatched. Germline CDR1 MNHEY, CDR2 SMNVEV (reference sequence). This CDR3 is 16 amino acids long. CDR3 DNA: TGTGCCAGCACGACACGGACTAGCGGGGGGTCAGGTACGCAGTATTTT. Its translation: CASTTRTSGGSGTQYF.

The CDR3 sequence is CASGTHQETQYF. As DNA, the CDR3 is TGTGCCAGCGGGACCCACCAAGAGACCCAGTACTTC. This chain joins TRBV6-1 and TRBJ2-5; D is possibly TRBD1 or TRBD2 (5 bases each). The CDR3 consists of 12 residues. V shed 8 bases and J shed 0 bases, with 7 bases lying between them. The germline CDR1 and CDR2 sequences are MNHNS and SASEGT.

The chain links TRBV5-4 to TRBJ2-3; tentatively, D is TRBD1 (5 bases). This CDR3 has 17 residues. The V gene's germline CDR1 is SGHNT and CDR2 YYREEE (reference sequence). Trimming shortened V by 2 bases and J by 0 bases, and 16 bases separated the two germline ends. CDR3 DNA: TGTGCCAGCAGCTTCACCCCCAGGGAAGCTAGCACAGATACGCAGTATTTT. Translating it yields CASSFTPREASTDTQYF.

The genes are TRBV14 and TRBJ1-2; 9 bases match TRBD1. J lost 3 bases, V lost 4 bases, and 9 bases had no gene match. The CDR3 is 16 amino acids. Germline CDR1 and CDR2: SGHDN and FVKESK. CDR3 amino acids: CASSPTLGQGYYGYTF. The CDR3 DNA is TGTGCCAGCAGCCCTACTTTGGGACAGGGATACTATGGCTACACCTTC.

The V gene is TRBV28, the J gene TRBJ2-1; TRBD2 matches at 10 bases. Germline V gives CDR1 MDHEN, CDR2 SYDVKM. V dropped 7 bases and J dropped 6; count of bases not matched to a gene: 6. This CDR3 region has 14 residues. The CDR3 loop is CASITGTSANEQFF. The CDR3 DNA reads TGTGCCAGCATCACCGGGACTAGCGCCAATGAGCAGTTCTTC.

V gene TRBV9 combines with J gene TRBJ1-4, with TRBD1 identical over 7 bases. V dropped 3 bases and J dropped 3; count of bases not matched to a gene: 8. Germline CDR1 and CDR2: SGDLS and YYNGEE. The CDR3 has 16 residues. CDR3 in DNA: TGTGCCAGCAGCGGCCAGGAGACAGGGCCTAATGAAAAACTGTTTTTT. Amino acids: CASSGQETGPNEKLFF.

This chain links TRBV5-1 with TRBJ2-6; no clear D gene. This CDR3 is built from 16 residues. The germline V and J ends were trimmed by 4 bases and 0 bases, with 11 bases remaining between them. The germline V gene has CDR1 SGHRS and CDR2 YFSETQ. The CDR3 here is CASSPRYSSGANVLTF. CDR3 nucleotide sequence: TGCGCCAGCAGCCCTAGATACTCCTCTGGGGCCAACGTCCTGACTTTC.

This chain connects TRBV9 to TRBJ2-3, with TRBD1 identical over 10 bases. Per germline, CDR1 SGDLS and CDR2 YYNGEE. This CDR3 has 18 residues. The trim removed 4 bases at V and 1 base at J, leaving 12 bases unmatched. The CDR3 DNA reads as TGTGCCAGCAGCCCAAGAGGGGACAGGGGATTTGGCACAGATACGCAGTATTTT. This encodes CASSPRGDRGFGTDTQYF. The full variable domain, with the rest looked up from reference TRBV9 and TRBJ2-3, is DSGVTQTPKHLITATGQRVTLRCSPRSGDLSVYWYQQSLDQGLQFLIQYYNGEERAKGNILERFSAQQFPDLHSELNLSSLELGDSALYFCASSPRGDRGFGTDTQYFGPGTRLTVL.

The chain combines TRBV30 with TRBJ1-1, with D possibly matching TRBD1 (6 bases). CDR1 GTSNPN and CDR2 SVGIG come from the germline V gene (reference sequence). The ends were cut back, 0 bases at V and 5 bases at J, with 19 bases in the middle. The length of the CDR3 is 16 residues. CDR3 protein: CAWSVAPGAPGTEAFF. CDR3 DNA sequence: TGTGCCTGGAGTGTAGCCCCAGGGGCCCCTGGAACTGAAGCTTTCTTT. Drawing the rest from reference TRBV30 and TRBJ1-1, the complete variable domain is SQTIHQWPATLVQPVGSPLSLECTVEGTSNPNLYWYRQAAGRGLQLLFYSVGIGQISSEVPQNLSASRPQDRQFILSSKKLLLSDSGFYLCAWSVAPGAPGTEAFFGQGTRLTVV.

The V call is TRBV27, the J call TRBJ2-5, with TRBD2 matching 11 bases. Trimming cost V 5 bases and J 4 bases; bases outside gene matches: 12. In germline, CDR1 is MNHEY, CDR2 SMNVEV (reference sequence). CDR3 length: 17 amino acids. The CDR3 sequence: CASSPLTVAGGRETQYF. DNA for the CDR3: TGTGCCAGCAGTCCCCTAACTGTAGCGGGGGGGCGAGAGACCCAGTACTTC.

V usage is TRBV14 and J usage is TRBJ2-5, with 9 bases fitting TRBD2. There are 18 residues in the CDR3. J was trimmed by 3 bases and V by 0 bases; bases with no gene match: 11. Germline V gene lookup returns CDR1 SGHDN and CDR2 FVKESK. In nucleotides, the CDR3 is TGTGCCAGCAGCCAAGATTATTTAAGCGGGGGGCCCAAAGAGACCCAGTACTTC. Its protein product is CASSQDYLSGGPKETQYF.

V gene TRBV14 combines with J gene TRBJ2-1, with TRBD2 as a possible D gene (7 bases). CDR1 SGHDN and CDR2 FVKESK come from the germline V gene. There are 15 residues in the CDR3. With 4 bases removed from V and 4 bases from J, the gap between germline ends came to 14 bases. The CDR3 nucleotides are TGTGCCAGCAGCCGGGGGGGCTCGAGATACAATGAGCAGTTCTTC. This codes for CASSRGGSRYNEQFF.

This rearrangement joins TRBV28 to TRBJ1-4; D is unclear. The CDR3 extends over 11 amino acids. Germline lookup yields CDR1 MDHEN and CDR2 SYDVKM. V gave up 6 bases and J gave up 10 bases, with 9 bases separating them. The CDR3 is CASSLRGKLFF. DNA for the CDR3: TGTGCCAGCAGCCTCCGAGGAAAACTGTTTTTT.

This chain joins TRBV9 and TRBJ2-7; D not resolved. The CDR3 totals 14 residues. V dropped 0 bases and J dropped 3 bases, with 10 bases sitting between them. From germline, CDR1 is SGDLS and CDR2 YYNGEE. The CDR3 protein is CASSVGDLHYEQYF. The CDR3 nucleotides read TGTGCCAGCAGCGTAGGAGACCTCCACTACGAGCAGTACTTC.

The chain combines TRBV19 with TRBJ1-2, with 7 bases that match TRBD1. Unmatched junction bases numbered 12, after V lost 3 bases and J lost 5 bases. Germline CDR1 reads LNHDA; CDR2 reads SQIVND (reference sequence). The CDR3 is 16 amino acids. The CDR3 sequence is CASSITGTADFYGYTF. CDR3 coding DNA: TGTGCCAGTAGTATTACTGGGACAGCGGACTTTTATGGCTACACCTTC.

This clone was detected once. The chain recombines TRBV2 with TRBJ1-2; D unclear. The CDR3 runs 16 residues. Trimming removed 1 base from V and 3 bases from J, with 15 bases in between. Germline V gene sequence: CDR1 SNHLY, CDR2 FYNNEI. CDR3 nucleotides: TGTGCCAGCAGTGAAGGGGTAGGGAGGGTAGACTATGGCTACACCTTC. It codes for CASSEGVGRVDYGYTF.

The chain uses TRBV28 and TRBJ1-1; perhaps TRBD1 as D (5 bases). V was cut by 3 bases and J by 9 bases, with 11 bases left in between. Looked up from germline, CDR1 is MDHEN and CDR2 is SYDVKM. The CDR3 extends over 12 amino acids. The CDR3 loop is CASSFLWGKAFF. CDR3 bases: TGTGCCAGCAGTTTTCTCTGGGGGAAAGCTTTCTTT.

V is TRBV6-5 and J is TRBJ1-1; D gene uncertain. This CDR3 region has 12 residues. Germline V lookup: CDR1 MNHEY, CDR2 SVGAGI. The CDR3 spells CVFEAGGVGAFF. The CDR3 DNA reads TGTGTCTTCGAAGCCGGCGGGGTCGGAGCTTTCTTT.

The J gene is TRBJ2-7, the V gene TRBV5-1, with D tentatively TRBD1 or TRBD2 (5 bases each). V dropped 3 bases and J dropped 3 bases, with 19 bases sitting between them. The CDR3 runs 16 residues. CDR1 and CDR2 (germline): SGHRS, YFSETQ. This CDR3 is CASSCGRTGGDYEQYF. The CDR3 bases are TGCGCCAGCAGCTGCGGACGGACTGGGGGTGACTACGAGCAGTACTTC. The full variable domain, its missing parts supplied by reference TRBV5-1 and TRBJ2-7, is KAGVTQTPRYLIKTRGQQVTLSCSPISGHRSVSWYQQTPGQGLQFLFEYFSETQRNKGNFPGRFSGRQFSNSRSEMNVSTLELGDSALYLCASSCGRTGGDYEQYFGPGTRLTVT.